The 15 T cell receptor beta chains below were found in one sample sequenced in a study of shared clonotypes between healthy human individuals. The data were produced by immunoSEQ multiplex PCR, yet TCRdb's version contains in-frame clones alone and is incomplete. Of around 940,000 clones listed, around 80% were seen once; the top ten hold over 1.3%. Material for sequencing was memory CD4+ T cells sorted from blood. Subset noted: CD45RA-negative fraction. The source of these receptors is a man aged 18 to 35 in good health.

Comment on this clone: Other DNA sequences of this sample code for an identical CDR3. The chain is built from TRBV6-4 and TRBJ2-3, with a tentative D call TRBD2 (5 bases). The CDR3 consists of 14 residues. Trimming pared 5 bases from V and 2 bases from J, leaving 11 bases between. CDR1 and CDR2 (germline): MRHNA, SNTAGT. DNA of the CDR3: TGTGCCAGCAGTACCGGACTCAACACAGATACGCAGTATTTT. Translation: CASSTGLNTDTQYF.

This clone showed up just a few times. The V call is TRBV5-1, the J call TRBJ1-6; TRBD1 matches at 12 bases. This CDR3 region has 17 residues. With V trimmed by 0 bases and J by 7 bases, 5 bases remained unmatched. Germline V gene lookup returns CDR1 SGHRS and CDR2 YFSETQ. The CDR3 protein is CASSLGWDRGPNSPLHF. CDR3 sequence (DNA): TGCGCCAGCAGCTTGGGGTGGGACAGGGGGCCCAATTCACCCCTCCACTTT.

V and J are TRBV6-1 and TRBJ2-3; TRBD2 matches 8 bases. This CDR3 comprises 14 residues. The ends lost 6 bases at V and 3 bases at J; junction bases unmatched: 5. Germline CDR1 MNHNS, CDR2 SASEGT. CDR3: CASRSGGSTDTQYF. CDR3 in DNA: TGTGCCAGCAGAAGCGGGGGATCGACAGATACGCAGTATTTT.

The chain joins TRBV7-9 to TRBJ2-1; D might be TRBD1 (5 bases). The CDR3 has 14 amino acids. The germline V gene has CDR1 SEHNR and CDR2 FQNEAQ (reference sequence). V lost 3 bases and J lost 2, with 8 bases in between. The CDR3 reads CASSFAGPYNEQFF. CDR3 sequence (DNA): TGTGCCAGCAGCTTTGCAGGGCCCTACAATGAGCAGTTCTTC.

The rearrangement links TRBV19 to TRBJ2-1; TRBD1 aligns across 7 bases. The CDR3 extends over 14 amino acids. Germline CDR1 and CDR2: LNHDA and SQIVND (reference sequence). The J segment lost 8 bases and the V segment lost 3 bases, leaving 7 bases of the junction unmatched. As DNA, the CDR3 is TGTGCCAGTAGTATGATGGGACAGCGCGATGAGCAGTTCTTC. Its protein product is CASSMMGQRDEQFF.

The table lists this clone with a few counts. This chain connects TRBV10-3 to TRBJ2-7; 12 bases agree with TRBD1. The CDR3 runs to 14 residues. Germline CDR1 and CDR2: ENHRY and SYGVKD. After removal of 8 bases from V and 6 bases from J, the junction contained 8 bases not matched to a gene. The CDR3 sequence is CAIQGQGARGEQYF. CDR3 bases: TGTGCCATCCAGGGACAGGGGGCGCGGGGCGAGCAGTACTTC.

As to this clone: The same CDR3 arises from other DNA sequences in this sample as well. The CDR3 nucleotides are TGTGCCAGCAGCTTGGCTAGCCAAGAGACCCAGTACTTC. Its protein product is CASSLASQETQYF. The chain employs TRBV5-4 and TRBJ2-5; D is uncertain. Germline assignment: CDR1 SGHNT and CDR2 YYREEE (reference sequence). This CDR3 is built from 13 residues. Trimming pared 0 bases from V and 1 base from J, leaving 4 bases between.

The chain recombines TRBV2 with TRBJ2-3, with D possibly matching TRBD1 (7 bases). Germline CDR1 is SNHLY and CDR2 is FYNNEI. The V and J ends lost 2 bases and 2 bases respectively, with 11 bases between them. This CDR3 is 15 amino acids long. CDR3 protein: CASSEQGGPTDTQYF. The CDR3 DNA reads as TGTGCCAGCAGTGAACAGGGGGGCCCCACAGATACGCAGTATTTT.

This rearrangement joins TRBV10-1 to TRBJ1-5; D uncertain. Germline CDR1 and CDR2: WNHNN and SYGVQD (reference sequence). This CDR3 has 13 residues. V lost 6 bases, J lost 4 bases, and 10 bases lay in between. CDR3 sequence reads: CASSYSSNQPQHF. In DNA form, the CDR3 reads TGCGCCAGCAGCTACAGTTCTAATCAGCCCCAGCATTTT.

In its sample, this clone was seen once. The chain carries TRBV7-2 and TRBJ2-2; perhaps TRBD2 as D (6 bases). Germline V gives CDR1 SGHTA, CDR2 FQGNSA. V was clipped by 2 bases and J by 1 base, with 8 bases between them. This CDR3 spans 15 amino acids. This CDR3 reads CASSLTGGNTGELFF. CDR3 sequence (DNA): TGTGCCAGCAGCTTAACCGGGGGGAACACCGGGGAGCTGTTTTTT.

This clone has just one count. The chain recombines TRBV6-6 with TRBJ1-1; 7 nucleotides agree with TRBD1. The CDR3 is 15 amino acids. Germline CDR1 reads MNHNY; CDR2 reads SVGAGI (reference sequence). V lost 6 bases, J lost 0 bases, and 7 bases stayed unmatched. DNA of the CDR3: TGTGCCAGCAGAGGGGGCAGGATCATGAACACTGAAGCTTTCTTT. This gives the protein CASRGGRIMNTEAFF.

This clone occurred once. The V gene is TRBV29-1, the J gene TRBJ2-5; 8 nucleotides agree with TRBD1. This CDR3 comprises 13 residues. The V and J ends lost 3 bases and 3 bases, in that order; junction bases with no gene match: 3. The germline V gene encodes CDR1 SQVTM and CDR2 ANQGSEA. The CDR3 protein is CSVDRTGKETQYF. As DNA, the CDR3 is TGCAGCGTTGATAGGACAGGGAAAGAGACCCAGTACTTC.

This chain connects TRBV30 to TRBJ2-5; 11 bases are a match to TRBD1. CDR1 is GTSNPN and CDR2 is SVGIG in the germline V gene (reference sequence). V trimming: 3 bases; J trimming: 2 bases; junction bases outside the gene matches: 8. CDR3 length equals 16 residues. CDR3 loop: CAWSPGDRGFQETQYF. The CDR3 DNA follows: TGTGCCTGGAGCCCCGGGGACAGGGGGTTTCAAGAGACCCAGTACTTC.

The rearrangement joins TRBV7-9 to TRBJ2-7, with 13 bases matching TRBD2. The V gene end was trimmed by 3 bases and the J gene end by 4 bases; junction bases not matched to a gene: 9. This CDR3 region has 17 residues. Germline values: CDR1 SEHNR, CDR2 FQNEAQ (reference sequence). CDR3 in amino acids: CASSLTSGRLTGYEQYF. DNA of the CDR3: TGTGCCAGCAGCTTGACTAGCGGGAGGTTAACCGGATACGAGCAGTACTTC.

The chain links TRBV7-2 to TRBJ2-7; possible D gene TRBD2, 5 bases. Germline V gene sequence: CDR1 SGHTA, CDR2 FQGNSA. Trimming pared 5 bases from V and 2 bases from J, leaving 16 bases between. The CDR3 has 15 residues. CDR3 nucleotides: TGTGCCAGCAGCCTTTATTGGGGAGTCGCCTACGAGCAGTACTTC. Encoded protein: CASSLYWGVAYEQYF.